This T cell receptor (beta chain) was profiled in a study of blood T cell repertoires in COVID-19. Study in general: Material from acute and convalescent COVID-19 was sourced from the United States, Italy and Spain. T cells, B-cell-depleted T cells, or PBMCs supplied cDNA or gDNA.

Original handling: By means of reference gene primer amplification, nucleated cell counts were estimated. The protocol was immunoSEQ multiplex PCR, while the TCRdb copy is restricted to in-frame clones and leaves out a portion. V and J calls and clone size are given by that table; D and trimming were obtained from the DNA. The repertoire includes under 200,000 clones, around 86% of them detected once, and about 0.98% sits in the top ten. In germline, CDR1 is SEHNR, CDR2 FQNEAQ (reference sequence). J gave up 7 bases and V 5 bases, and 4 bases lay outside the gene matches. This CDR3 contains 12 residues.

The source material was peripheral blood. The rearrangement joins TRBV7-9 to TRBJ1-2; 7 nucleotides line up with TRBD1. The receptor's source is a man aged 18-30 years with acute or convalescent COVID-19. CDR3 sequence reads: CASSQGGSGYTF. CDR3 DNA: TGTGCCAGCAGCCAGGGGGGCTCTGGCTACACCTTC.